This is a list of T cell receptor beta chains from one sample in a study of cytomegalovirus exposure and HLA in healthy donors. Profiled with immunoSEQ multiplex PCR; TCRdb holds only in-frame clones, not every one. The data show over 110,000 clones, approximately 86% seen once. Input material: PBMCs. The origin of the receptors is a young man in good health and CMV-seropositive. CDR3s include the opening cysteine and the closing phenylalanine or tryptophan. The order of the fields is D gene, clone size, V gene, J gene, CDR3 DNA, CDR3 protein. D genes are given only for firm matches. Expanded clones are given a class, and other clones once, few, many or no size at all.

-	-	TRBV6-5	TRBJ1-4	TGTGCCAGCTCACAGAGAATTAATGAAAAACTGTTTTTT	CASSQRINEKLFF
-	-	TRBV6-1	TRBJ1-6	TGTGCCAGCAGGGAGAATTCACCCCTCCACTTT	CASRENSPLHF
-	-	TRBV7-4	TRBJ2-1	TGTGCCAGCAGCGTCAGGGTTGTATCCTACAATGAGCAGTTCTTC	CASSVRVVSYNEQFF
-	-	TRBV29-1	TRBJ1-3	TGCAGCGTTGCGGAGGGACGGACTGGAAACACCATATATTTT	CSVAEGRTGNTIYF
-	-	TRBV18	TRBJ2-7	TGTGCCAGCTCACCCGGTGCCTCCTACGAGCAGTACTTC	CASSPGASYEQYF
-	-	TRBV6-1	TRBJ1-1	TGTGCCAGCAGTGTTGGGCAGGCACTGCTGGGCGCTTTCTTT	CASSVGQALLGAFF
TRBD2	-	TRBV9	TRBJ2-3	TGTGCCAGCAGGGCCGGGACTAGCGGGACCCTTGCAGATACGCAGTATTTT	CASRAGTSGTLADTQYF
-	-	TRBV6-5	TRBJ1-1	TGTGCCAGCAGTACGCCCCCCGACATGGCCACTGAAGCTTTCTTT	CASSTPPDMATEAFF
-	-	TRBV15	TRBJ2-2	TGTGCCACCAGCAGAGTTGGAGTTGATAACACCGGGGAGCTGTTTTTT	CATSRVGVDNTGELFF
TRBD1	-	TRBV5-8	TRBJ1-2	TGTGCCAGCAGCCGAGGACAGGGTGTCTATGGCTACACCTTC	CASSRGQGVYGYTF
-	-	TRBV19	TRBJ1-1	TGTGCCAGTAGTATTTCGGGGATGAACACTGAAGCTTTCTTT	CASSISGMNTEAFF
TRBD1	once	TRBV6-5	TRBJ2-3	TGTGCCAGCAGTTACAACCCGGGACAGGGGTCAGATACGCAGTATTTT	CASSYNPGQGSDTQYF
TRBD1	-	TRBV5-4	TRBJ1-5	TGTGCCAGCAGCTTGGGAGGACAGGGCGATCAGCCCCAGCATTTT	CASSLGGQGDQPQHF
-	-	TRBV5-4	TRBJ2-5	TGTGCCAGCAGTTACGGGCTGGGGAGCCAAGAGACCCAGTACTTC	CASSYGLGSQETQYF
-	-	TRBV29-1	TRBJ2-1	TGCAGCGTTGAGGGGGGTGAAAGGCAGCTACAAAATGAGCAGTTCTTC	CSVEGGERQLQNEQFF
-	once	TRBV7-7	TRBJ2-5	TGTGCCAGCAGCCCGACAGCTGGGCAGGGAGAGACCCAGTACTTC	CASSPTAGQGETQYF
TRBD1	few	TRBV5-5	TRBJ2-1	TGTGCCAGCAGCCCCCGGACAGGGTGGGGTATCGGTCAGTCCTACAATGAGCAGTTCTTC	CASSPRTGWGIGQSYNEQFF
TRBD2	-	TRBV7-6	TRBJ2-1	TGTGCCAGCAGCTTAGCTTTGGCTAGCGGGAGGGCTCGGTACAATGAGCAGTTCTTC	CASSLALASGRARYNEQFF
-	-	TRBV6-6	TRBJ2-2	TGTGCCAGCAGTCTTGACACCGGGGAGCTGTTTTTT	CASSLDTGELFF
-	-	TRBV15	TRBJ2-7	TGTGCCACCAGCAGGAACAGGGCGGCCTCCTACGAGCAGTACTTC	CATSRNRAASYEQYF
-	-	TRBV27	TRBJ2-7	TGTGCCAGCAGTTCAGGATCCGACCCCTACGAGCAGTACTTC	CASSSGSDPYEQYF
TRBD2	-	TRBV30	TRBJ2-3	TGTGCCTGGAGTGTAGTGTGGGCTAGCGGGAGGGCCCGTGCAGATACGCAGTATTTT	CAWSVVWASGRARADTQYF
TRBD2	-	TRBV2	TRBJ2-2	TGTGCCAGCAGCTGGACTAGCGGGAAAACCGGGGAGCTGTTTTTT	CASSWTSGKTGELFF
TRBD2	-	TRBV4-2	TRBJ2-1	TGTGCCAGCAGCCAAGATCTCCGCGCGGGAGGGCTTTTCTTC	CASSQDLRAGGLFF
TRBD1	-	TRBV7-9	TRBJ1-3	TGTGCCAGCAGCTCGGGACAGGGAAGAAACACCATATATTTT	CASSSGQGRNTIYF
TRBD2	-	TRBV13	TRBJ2-3	TGTGCCAGCAGCCCCCCGGGGGGGCTCGGCACAGATACGCAGTATTTT	CASSPPGGLGTDTQYF
-	once	TRBV6-1	TRBJ1-2	TGTGCCAGCAGTGAGTCTGACCGAGGGGGCTACACCTTC	CASSESDRGGYTF
-	-	TRBV18	TRBJ2-3	TGTGCCAGCTCATCACGACAGGCTACTAGCACAGATACGCAGTATTTT	CASSSRQATSTDTQYF
-	-	TRBV5-1	TRBJ1-2	TGCGCCAGCAGCTTGGGAGGGACATCTCGTTTCTATGGCTACACCTTC	CASSLGGTSRFYGYTF
-	-	TRBV20-1	TRBJ2-1	TGCAGTGCCACTCCTCTAGATGAGCAGTTCTTC	CSATPLDEQFF
-	once	TRBV19	TRBJ1-2	TGTGCCAGTAGTCCGGGGTGGGGAGATGGCTACACCTTC	CASSPGWGDGYTF
-	-	TRBV2	TRBJ2-1	TGTGCCAGCAAATCGGGGGTCAATGAGCAGTTCTTC	CASKSGVNEQFF
-	-	TRBV6-6	TRBJ2-2	TGTGCCAGCAGTTTGACGGCACAGGGCGAGACCGGGGAGCTGTTTTTT	CASSLTAQGETGELFF
-	-	TRBV11-2	TRBJ2-5	TGTGCCAGCAGCTTAGATTGGGTTACCAAGAGGCAGTACTTC	CASSLDWVTKRQYF
-	-	TRBV9	TRBJ2-5	TGTGCCAGCAGCGTAGGGGGCCTCTCTCCCCAGTACTTC	CASSVGGLSPQYF